This T cell receptor beta chain was profiled in a study of regulatory T cells in long-lasting Graves disease. V was pared by 5 bases and J by 0 bases, with 11 bases between. This CDR3 spans 15 amino acids. Looked up from germline, CDR1 is LNHDA and CDR2 is SQIVND (reference sequence). A few counts support this clonotype. Building of the TCR beta libraries involved iRepertoire HTBI primers and Arm-PCR of CDR3 regions. Per the original data handling: From all samples, identification returned some 15 TRBJ and about 60 TRBV segments. TCRdb passed the multiplex PCR reads through MiXCR, listing each CDR3 protein once. For this entry, the V and J calls and clone size follow TCRdb and not the study's own pipeline. Of 680,000 or so distinct CDR3 sequences listed, approximately 15% were seen once; the top ten hold 15% to 20%. Stated time point: newly diagnosed GD, antithyroid drugs for less than 3 months. RNA from PBMCs was the source of the TCR library.

These records were also assigned to another study, of T cells in Graves' hyperthyroidism and ophthalmopathy. As reported in that work: The hyperthyroidism patients had all been newly diagnosed, and their disease duration was under 2 months. Their ages ranged from 18 to 65 years.

This chain joins TRBV19 and TRBJ1-3; D may be TRBD1 (5 bases). Material: peripheral blood mononuclear cells (PBMCs), obtained at new diagnosis, from a patient treated with antithyroid drugs. The sequence came from a woman under 40 with Graves disease. The CDR3 nucleotides read TGTGCCAGTAGTCCCGGGGCCGCCTCTGGAAACACCATATATTTT. It yields the protein CASSPGAASGNTIYF.